This T cell receptor beta chain was profiled in a study of PD-1 blockade in classical Hodgkin lymphoma. Germline lookup yields CDR1 MNHNS and CDR2 SASEGT. V lost 5 bases to trimming and J lost 4 bases; unmatched junction nucleotides: 6. CDR3 length: 15 amino acids. Study-wide results and limits: Newly diagnosed patients were reported to exhibit reduced baseline TCR diversity relative to healthy donors. Reasons behind the repertoire differences stay unclear, perhaps disease activity or earlier therapy.

Time point meaning: newly diagnosed, previously untreated cHL patient sample. CD8+ T cells were isolated from thawed PBMCs by magnetic negative selection. Some clones are missing from TCRdb's copy, which holds only in-frame ones; the method was immunoSEQ multiplex PCR. This sample carries about 21,000 clones, more than 75% of them seen once, and the ten largest clones take roughly 6.1%. In the case of this clone: Its antigen is undetermined.

The sequenced sample was CD8+ T cells from blood. The V call is TRBV6-1, the J call TRBJ2-5; 11 bases map to TRBD2. The source is a human donor with classical Hodgkin lymphoma. The chain's CDR3 is CASSHSGGAAETQYF. CDR3 bases: TGTGCCAGCAGTCATAGCGGGGGGGCGGCAGAGACCCAGTACTTC.